This is a list of T cell receptor beta chains from one sample in a study of regulatory T cells in long-lasting Graves disease. TCRdb analysed the multiplex PCR reads with MiXCR anew, one entry per CDR3 protein. This table holds some 560,000 distinct CDR3 sequences, 15% to 20% found once. These data also featured in a second study, about T cells in Graves' hyperthyroidism and ophthalmopathy.

The source was peripheral blood mononuclear cells (PBMCs), collected at new diagnosis, from a patient treated with antithyroid drugs. The receptors shown here come from a woman aged 35-60 years with Graves disease. CDR3s include the opening cysteine and the closing phenylalanine or tryptophan.

j_gene	v_gene	CDR3aa
TRBJ2-5	TRBV7-2	CASAGGPTQTQYF
TRBJ2-2	TRBV6-2/TRBV6-3	CASSSTPTGELFF
TRBJ2-2	TRBV5-6	CASSLAGKVGELFF
TRBJ2-3	TRBV5-4	CASSLATGARTDTQYF
TRBJ2-5	TRBV11-3	CASSSQAGGRQETQYF
TRBJ2-7	TRBV18	CASSPTASSYEQYF
TRBJ2-3	TRBV7-3	CASSPGQATDTQYF
TRBJ2-7	TRBV7-9	CAFPGQGAYEQYF
TRBJ1-2	TRBV27	CASSMDRAYGYTF
TRBJ1-1	TRBV28	CASAKDRVNTEAFF
TRBJ2-3	TRBV7-2	CASSLERFGTHTQYF
TRBJ2-7	TRBV28	CASSEPRDLTYEQYF
TRBJ1-1	TRBV2	CASSEFGVVNTEAFF
TRBJ2-1	TRBV10-3	CAISGKGVAYNEQFF
TRBJ1-3	TRBV2	CASSGGQASGNTIYF
TRBJ1-5	TRBV28	CASSFSGARSNQPQHF
TRBJ2-3	TRBV20-1	CSAEGSRANTDTQYF